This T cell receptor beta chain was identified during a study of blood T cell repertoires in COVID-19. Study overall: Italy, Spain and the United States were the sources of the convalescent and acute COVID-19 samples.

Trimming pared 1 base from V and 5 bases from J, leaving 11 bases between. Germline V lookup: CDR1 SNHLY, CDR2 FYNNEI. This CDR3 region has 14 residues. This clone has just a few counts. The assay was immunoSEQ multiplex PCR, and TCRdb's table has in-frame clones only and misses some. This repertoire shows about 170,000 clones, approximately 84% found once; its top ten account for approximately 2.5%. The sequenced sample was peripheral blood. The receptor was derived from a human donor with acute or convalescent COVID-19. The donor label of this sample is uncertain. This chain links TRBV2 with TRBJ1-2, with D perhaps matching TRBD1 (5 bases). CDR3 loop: CASSEEGQGYGYTF. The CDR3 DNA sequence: TGTGCCAGCAGTGAAGAGGGGCAGGGTTATGGCTACACCTTC.